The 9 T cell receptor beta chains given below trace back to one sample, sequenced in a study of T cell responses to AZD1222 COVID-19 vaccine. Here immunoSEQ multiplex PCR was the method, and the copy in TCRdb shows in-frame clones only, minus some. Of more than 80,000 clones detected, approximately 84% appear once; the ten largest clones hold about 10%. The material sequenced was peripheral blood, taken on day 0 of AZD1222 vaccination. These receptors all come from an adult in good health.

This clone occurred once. CDR3 DNA sequence: TGTGCCAGCAGTTTACTCCGAGGGACCGCTGGCGGCTACACCTTC. Its translation is CASSLLRGTAGGYTF. The V call is TRBV27, the J call TRBJ1-2, with a possible D match to TRBD1 (5 bases). Germline CDR1 and CDR2: MNHEY and SMNVEV (reference sequence). V lost 2 bases and J 8 bases, leaving 18 bases between the germline ends. This CDR3 spans 15 amino acids.

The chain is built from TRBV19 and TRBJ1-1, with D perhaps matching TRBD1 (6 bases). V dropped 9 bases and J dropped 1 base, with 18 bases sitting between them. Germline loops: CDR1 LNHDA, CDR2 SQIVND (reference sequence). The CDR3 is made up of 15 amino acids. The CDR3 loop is CASQHPPGANTEAFF. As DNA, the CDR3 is TGTGCCAGCCAGCACCCCCCAGGGGCGAACACTGAAGCTTTCTTT. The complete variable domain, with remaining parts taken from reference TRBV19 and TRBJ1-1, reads DGGITQSPKYLFRKEGQNVTLSCEQNLNHDAMYWYRQDPGQGLRLIYYSQIVNDFQKGDIAEGYSVSREKKESFPLTVTSAQKNPTAFYLCASQHPPGANTEAFFGQGTRLTVV.

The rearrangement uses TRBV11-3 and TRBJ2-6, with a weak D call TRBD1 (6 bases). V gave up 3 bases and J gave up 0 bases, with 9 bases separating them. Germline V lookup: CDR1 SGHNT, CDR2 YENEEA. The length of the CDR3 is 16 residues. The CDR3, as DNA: TGTGCCAGCAGCTTCGGACAGCCCTCTGGGGCCAACGTCCTGACTTTC. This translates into CASSFGQPSGANVLTF.

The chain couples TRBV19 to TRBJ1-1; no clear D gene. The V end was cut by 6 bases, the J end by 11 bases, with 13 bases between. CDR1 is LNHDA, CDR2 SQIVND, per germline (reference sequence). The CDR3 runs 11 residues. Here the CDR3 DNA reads TGTGCCAGTAGGGTCTCTCAGGCGGCTTTCTTT. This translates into CASRVSQAAFF.

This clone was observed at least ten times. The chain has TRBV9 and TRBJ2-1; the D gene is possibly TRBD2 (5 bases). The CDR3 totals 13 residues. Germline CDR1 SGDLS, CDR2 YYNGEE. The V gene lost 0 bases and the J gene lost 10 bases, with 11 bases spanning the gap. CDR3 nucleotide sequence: TGTGCCAGCAGCGTAGGGCTAGCTTACGAGCAGTTCTTC. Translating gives CASSVGLAYEQFF.

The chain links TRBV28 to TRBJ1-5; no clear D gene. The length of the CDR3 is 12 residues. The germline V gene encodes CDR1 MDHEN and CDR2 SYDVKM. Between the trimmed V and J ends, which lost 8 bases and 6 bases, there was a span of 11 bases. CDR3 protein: CASVIAGQPQHF. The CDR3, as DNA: TGTGCCAGCGTGATTGCGGGTCAGCCCCAGCATTTT.

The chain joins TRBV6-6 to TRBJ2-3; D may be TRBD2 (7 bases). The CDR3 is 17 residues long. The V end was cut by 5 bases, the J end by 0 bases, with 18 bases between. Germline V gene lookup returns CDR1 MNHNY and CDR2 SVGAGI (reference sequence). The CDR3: CASSLLGAGASTDTQYF. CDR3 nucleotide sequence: TGTGCCAGCAGTCTTCTTGGGGCGGGGGCTAGCACAGATACGCAGTATTTT.

CDR3 sequence: CASKNQGTEAFF. In DNA, the CDR3 is TGTGCCAGCAAAAACCAGGGAACTGAAGCTTTCTTT. The chain combines TRBV3-1 (or the pseudogene TRBV3-2) with TRBJ1-1; D perhaps matches TRBD1 (5 bases). The ends were cut back, 7 bases at V and 5 bases at J, with 11 bases in the middle. Germline V gene data show CDR1 as LGHDT and CDR2 as YNNKEL (reference sequence). This CDR3 has 12 amino acids.

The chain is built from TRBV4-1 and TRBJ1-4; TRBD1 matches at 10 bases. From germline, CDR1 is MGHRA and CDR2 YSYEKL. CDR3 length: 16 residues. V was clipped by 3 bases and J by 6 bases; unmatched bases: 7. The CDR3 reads CASSQFSGTGDEKLFF. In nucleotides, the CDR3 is TGCGCCAGCAGCCAGTTTTCCGGGACAGGGGATGAAAAACTGTTTTTT.